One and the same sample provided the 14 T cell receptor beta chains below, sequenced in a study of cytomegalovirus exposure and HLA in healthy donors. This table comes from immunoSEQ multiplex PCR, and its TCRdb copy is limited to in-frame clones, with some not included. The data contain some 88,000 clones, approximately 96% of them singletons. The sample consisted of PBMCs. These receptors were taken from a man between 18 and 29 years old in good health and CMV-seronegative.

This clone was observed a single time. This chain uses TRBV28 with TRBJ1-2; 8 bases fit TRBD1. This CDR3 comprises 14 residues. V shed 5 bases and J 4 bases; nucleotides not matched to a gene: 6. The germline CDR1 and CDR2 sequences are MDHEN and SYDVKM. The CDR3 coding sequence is TGTGCCAGCAGTCCAGGGGGCCTTGGCTATGGCTACACCTTC. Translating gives CASSPGGLGYGYTF.

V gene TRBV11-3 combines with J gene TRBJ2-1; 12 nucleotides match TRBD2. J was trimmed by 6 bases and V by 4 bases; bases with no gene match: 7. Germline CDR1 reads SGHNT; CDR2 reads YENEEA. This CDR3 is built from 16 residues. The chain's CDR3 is CASSSSTSGRINEQFF. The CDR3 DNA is TGTGCCAGCAGCTCCTCGACTAGCGGGAGAATCAATGAGCAGTTCTTC.

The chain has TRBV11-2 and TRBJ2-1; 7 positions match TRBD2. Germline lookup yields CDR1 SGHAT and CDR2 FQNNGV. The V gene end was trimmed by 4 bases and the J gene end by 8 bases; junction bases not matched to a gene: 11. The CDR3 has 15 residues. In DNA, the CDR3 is TGTGCCAGCAGCTCCGGCGGGAGTATTGTTCATGAGCAGTTCTTC. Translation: CASSSGGSIVHEQFF. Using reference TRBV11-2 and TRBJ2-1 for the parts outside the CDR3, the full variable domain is EAGVAQSPRYKIIEKRQSVAFWCNPISGHATLYWYQQILGQGPKLLIQFQNNGVVDDSQLPKDRFSAERLKGVDSTLKIQPAKLEDSAVYLCASSSGGSIVHEQFFGPGTRLTVL.

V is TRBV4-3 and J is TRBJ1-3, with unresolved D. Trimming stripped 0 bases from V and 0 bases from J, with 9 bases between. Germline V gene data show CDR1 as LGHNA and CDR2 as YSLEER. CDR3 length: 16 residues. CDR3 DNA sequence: TGCGCCAGCAGCCAAGATCTGGCAAGCTCTGGAAACACCATATATTTT. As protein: CASSQDLASSGNTIYF.

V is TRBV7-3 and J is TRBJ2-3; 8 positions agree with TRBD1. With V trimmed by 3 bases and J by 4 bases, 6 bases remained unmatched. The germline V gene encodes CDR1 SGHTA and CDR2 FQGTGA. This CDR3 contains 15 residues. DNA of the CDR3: TGTGCCAGCAGCTTGGGGCAGGGGGCGTCAGATACGCAGTATTTT. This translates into CASSLGQGASDTQYF. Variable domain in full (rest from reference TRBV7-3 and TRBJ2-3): GAGVSQTPSNKVTEKGKYVELRCDPISGHTALYWYRQSLGQGPEFLIYFQGTGAADDSGLPNDRFFAVRPEGSVSTLKIQRTERGDSAVYLCASSLGQGASDTQYFGPGTRLTVL.

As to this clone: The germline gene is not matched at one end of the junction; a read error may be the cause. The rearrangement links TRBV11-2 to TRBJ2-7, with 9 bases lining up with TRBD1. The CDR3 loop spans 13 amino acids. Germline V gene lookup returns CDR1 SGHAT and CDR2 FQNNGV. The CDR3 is CASGFTGGGEQYF. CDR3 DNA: TGTGCCAGCGGCTTTACAGGGGGCGGCGAGCAGTACTTC.

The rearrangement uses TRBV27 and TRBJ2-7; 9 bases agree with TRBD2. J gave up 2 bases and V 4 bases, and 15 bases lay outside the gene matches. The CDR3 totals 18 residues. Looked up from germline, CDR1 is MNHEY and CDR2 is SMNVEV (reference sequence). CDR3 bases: TGTGCCAGCAGTTCCCCGGGACAGACTAGCGGAACGACCTACGAGCAGTACTTC. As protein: CASSSPGQTSGTTYEQYF.

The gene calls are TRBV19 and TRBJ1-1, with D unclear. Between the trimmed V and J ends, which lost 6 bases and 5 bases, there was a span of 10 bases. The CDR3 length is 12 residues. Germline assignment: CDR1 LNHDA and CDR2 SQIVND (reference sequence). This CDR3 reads CASSFGLTEAFF. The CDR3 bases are TGTGCCAGTAGCTTTGGGCTAACTGAAGCTTTCTTT.

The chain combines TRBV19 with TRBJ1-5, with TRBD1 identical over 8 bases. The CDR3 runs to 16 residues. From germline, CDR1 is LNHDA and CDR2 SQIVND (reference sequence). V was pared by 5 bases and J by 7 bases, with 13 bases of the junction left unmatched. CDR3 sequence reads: CASSPPDRATGQPQHF. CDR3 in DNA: TGTGCCAGTAGTCCTCCGGACAGGGCCACGGGCCAGCCCCAGCATTTT. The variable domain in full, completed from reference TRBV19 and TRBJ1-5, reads DGGITQSPKYLFRKEGQNVTLSCEQNLNHDAMYWYRQDPGQGLRLIYYSQIVNDFQKGDIAEGYSVSREKKESFPLTVTSAQKNPTAFYLCASSPPDRATGQPQHFGDGTRLSIL.

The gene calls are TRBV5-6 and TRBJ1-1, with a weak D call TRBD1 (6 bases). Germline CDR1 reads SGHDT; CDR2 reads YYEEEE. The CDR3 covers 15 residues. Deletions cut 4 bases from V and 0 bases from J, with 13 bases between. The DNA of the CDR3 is TGTGCCAGCAGCCCGATAACAGGGATGAACACTGAAGCTTTCTTT. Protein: CASSPITGMNTEAFF.

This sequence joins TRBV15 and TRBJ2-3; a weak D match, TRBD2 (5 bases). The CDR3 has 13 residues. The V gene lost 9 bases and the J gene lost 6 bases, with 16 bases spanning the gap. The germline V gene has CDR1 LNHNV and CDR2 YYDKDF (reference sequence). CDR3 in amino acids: CATRVLGEDTQYF. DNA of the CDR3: TGTGCCACACGGGTCCTGGGAGAGGATACGCAGTATTTT.

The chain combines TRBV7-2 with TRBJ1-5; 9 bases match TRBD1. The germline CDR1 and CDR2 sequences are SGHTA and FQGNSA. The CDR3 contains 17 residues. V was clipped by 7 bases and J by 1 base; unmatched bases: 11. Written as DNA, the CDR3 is TGTGCCAGCACCCCCTCGTGGACAGGGGTGAGCAATCAGCCCCAGCATTTT. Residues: CASTPSWTGVSNQPQHF.

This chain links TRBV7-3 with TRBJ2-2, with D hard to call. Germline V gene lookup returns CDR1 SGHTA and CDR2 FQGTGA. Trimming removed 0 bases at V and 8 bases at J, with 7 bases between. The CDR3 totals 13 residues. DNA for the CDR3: TGTGCCAGCAGCTTAACGATGACAGGGGAGCTGTTTTTT. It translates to CASSLTMTGELFF.

This CDR3 reads CASNPPGTGDEKLFF. The CDR3 nucleotides are TGTGCCAGCAACCCTCCCGGGACAGGGGATGAAAAACTGTTTTTT. V gene TRBV28 combines with J gene TRBJ1-4; 10 bases agree with TRBD1. The CDR3 consists of 15 residues. The ends lost 7 bases at V and 6 bases at J; junction bases unmatched: 8. Per germline, CDR1 MDHEN and CDR2 SYDVKM.